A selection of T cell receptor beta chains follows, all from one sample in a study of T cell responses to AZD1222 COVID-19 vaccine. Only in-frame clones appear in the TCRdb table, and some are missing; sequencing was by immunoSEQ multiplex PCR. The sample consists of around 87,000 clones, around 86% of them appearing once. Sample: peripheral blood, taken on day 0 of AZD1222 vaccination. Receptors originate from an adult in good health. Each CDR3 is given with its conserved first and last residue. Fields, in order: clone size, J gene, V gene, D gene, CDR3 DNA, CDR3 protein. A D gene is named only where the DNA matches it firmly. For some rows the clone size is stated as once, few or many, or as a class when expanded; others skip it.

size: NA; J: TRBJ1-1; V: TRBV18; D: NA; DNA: TGTGCCAGCTCAGGTTATAATGGGAACACTGAAGCTTTCTTT; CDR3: CASSGYNGNTEAFF
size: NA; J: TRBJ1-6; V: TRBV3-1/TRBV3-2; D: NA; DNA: TGTGCCAGCAGCCAAGGGCGGGGCCATAATTCACCCCTCCACTTT; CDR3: CASSQGRGHNSPLHF
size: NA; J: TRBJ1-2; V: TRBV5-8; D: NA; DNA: TGTGCCAGCAGGTCCAGGTGGGCAGGGTCCTATGGCTACACCTTC; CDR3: CASRSRWAGSYGYTF
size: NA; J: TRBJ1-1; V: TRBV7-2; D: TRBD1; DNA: TGTGCCAGCAGCCAAACAGGGGCGGGTGAAGCTTTCTTT; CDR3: CASSQTGAGEAFF
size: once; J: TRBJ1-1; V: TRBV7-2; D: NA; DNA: TGTGCCAGCAGCTCCAATCCCGGGACGAACACTGAAGCTTTCTTT; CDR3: CASSSNPGTNTEAFF
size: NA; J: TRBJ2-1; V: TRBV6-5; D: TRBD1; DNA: TGTGCCAGCAGCAAACGTGGACAGGGGAACAATGAGCAGTTCTTC; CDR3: CASSKRGQGNNEQFF
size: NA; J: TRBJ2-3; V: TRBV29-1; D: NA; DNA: TGCAGCGCCGTAGTCACAGATACGCAGTATTTT; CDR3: CSAVVTDTQYF
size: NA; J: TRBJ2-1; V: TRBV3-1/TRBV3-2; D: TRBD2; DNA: TGTGCCAGCAGCCAAGGGGGCGGGGGGGCACATGAGCAGTTCTTC; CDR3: CASSQGGGGAHEQFF
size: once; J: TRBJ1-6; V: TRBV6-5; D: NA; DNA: TGTGCCAGCCGGGGAAGGGGACAACTGTTCTTAGGCCTCCACTTT; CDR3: CASRGRGQLFLGLHF
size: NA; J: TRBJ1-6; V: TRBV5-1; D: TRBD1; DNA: TGCGCCAGCAGCTGGGGGACAGGCCAGCCTAATAATTCACCCCTCCACTTT; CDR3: CASSWGTGQPNNSPLHF
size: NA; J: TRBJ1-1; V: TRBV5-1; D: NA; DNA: TGCGCCAGCAGCTTGGGTGGGGCGACCATGAACACTGAAGCTTTCTTT; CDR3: CASSLGGATMNTEAFF
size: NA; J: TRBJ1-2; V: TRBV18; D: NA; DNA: TGTGCCAGCTCACCACCTACAGTCTATGGCTACACCTTC; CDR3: CASSPPTVYGYTF
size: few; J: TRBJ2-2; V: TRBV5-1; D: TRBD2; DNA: TGCGCCAGCAGCTTAGGACTAGCGGGAATCGGGGAGCTGTTTTTT; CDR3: CASSLGLAGIGELFF
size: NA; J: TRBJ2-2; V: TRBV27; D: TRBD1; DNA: TGTGCCAGCAGTTCGCCAAAACAGGGGCGCGTCGGGGAGCTGTTTTTT; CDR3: CASSSPKQGRVGELFF
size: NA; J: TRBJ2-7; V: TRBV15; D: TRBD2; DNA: TGTGCCACCAGCAGGTCCGGGACTAGCCGCGAGCAGTACTTC; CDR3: CATSRSGTSREQYF
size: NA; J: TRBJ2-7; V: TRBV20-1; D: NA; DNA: TGCAGTGCTAGTTCAGGGGCCTACGAGCAGTACTTC; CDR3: CSASSGAYEQYF
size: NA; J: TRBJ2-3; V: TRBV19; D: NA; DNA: TGTGCCAGTAGTAGGTCGCTCCCGGCGGATACGCAGTATTTT; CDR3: CASSRSLPADTQYF
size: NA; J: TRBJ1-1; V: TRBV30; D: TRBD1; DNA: TGTGCCTGGAGTGTCCCAGGGGGCACTGAAGCTTTCTTT; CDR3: CAWSVPGGTEAFF
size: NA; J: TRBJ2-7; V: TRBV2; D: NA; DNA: TGTGCCACAGGGAACGGGTACGAGCAGTACTTC; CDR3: CATGNGYEQYF
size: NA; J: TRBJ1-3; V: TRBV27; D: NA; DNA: TGTGCCAGCAGTTTAGGGCCCATTCTCTCTGGAAACACCATATATTTT; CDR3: CASSLGPILSGNTIYF
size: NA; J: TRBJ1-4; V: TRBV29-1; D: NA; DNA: TGCAGCGTTGGAGCGGACAGTAATGAAAAACTGTTTTTT; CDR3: CSVGADSNEKLFF
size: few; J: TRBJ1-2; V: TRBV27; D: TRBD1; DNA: TGTGCCAGCAGCCGCACCAGGGGGAACTATGGCTACACCTTC; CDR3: CASSRTRGNYGYTF
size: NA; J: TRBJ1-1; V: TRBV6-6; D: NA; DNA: TGTGCCAGCACCCAAAGGGTACTGAACACTGAAGCTTTCTTT; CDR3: CASTQRVLNTEAFF
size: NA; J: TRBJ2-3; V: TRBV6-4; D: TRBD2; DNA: TGTGCCAGCAGTGTACTAGCGGGAAAAGATACGCAGTATTTT; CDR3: CASSVLAGKDTQYF
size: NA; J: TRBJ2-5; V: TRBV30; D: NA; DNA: TGTGCCTGGAGAGCCGAAGGACTACCACAAGAGACCCAGTACTTC; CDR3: CAWRAEGLPQETQYF
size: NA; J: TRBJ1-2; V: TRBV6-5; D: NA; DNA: TGTGCCAGCAGTCTAACAGCCAACTATGGCTACACCTTC; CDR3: CASSLTANYGYTF
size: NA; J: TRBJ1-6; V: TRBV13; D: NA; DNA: TGTGCCAGCACCCGGGCCAGCTCCTATAATTCACCCCTCCACTTT; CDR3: CASTRASSYNSPLHF
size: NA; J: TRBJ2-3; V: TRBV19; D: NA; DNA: TGTGCCAGTAGCATGACTACCGAAGTCACAGATACGCAGTATTTT; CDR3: CASSMTTEVTDTQYF
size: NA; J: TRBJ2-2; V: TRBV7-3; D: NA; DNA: TGTGCCAGCAGCTTAAGTGGTCAGAACACCGGGGAGCTGTTTTTT; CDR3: CASSLSGQNTGELFF
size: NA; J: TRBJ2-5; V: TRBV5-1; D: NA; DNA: TGCGCCAGCAGCTTGGGACAGAACCAAGAGACCCAGTACTTC; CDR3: CASSLGQNQETQYF
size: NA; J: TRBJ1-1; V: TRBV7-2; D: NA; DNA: TGTGCCAGCAGCTTAGATTCGGCAGCCCATCGGACTGAAGCTTTCTTT; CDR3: CASSLDSAAHRTEAFF
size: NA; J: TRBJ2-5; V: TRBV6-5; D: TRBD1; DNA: TGTGCCAGCAGTAGGGACAGGGACGAGACCCAGTACTTC; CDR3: CASSRDRDETQYF
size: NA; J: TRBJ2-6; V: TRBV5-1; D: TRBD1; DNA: TGCGCCAGCACCAAGACAGGGGGTGGGGCCAACGTCCTGACTTTC; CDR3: CASTKTGGGANVLTF
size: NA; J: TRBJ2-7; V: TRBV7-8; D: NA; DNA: TGTGCCAGCAGCCGAAGGACAGAGCCAAGGGAGCAGTACTTC; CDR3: CASSRRTEPREQYF
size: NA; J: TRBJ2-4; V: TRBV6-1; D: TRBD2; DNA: TGTGCCAGCAGTGAATCCTGGCTAGCGGGAGAAGCCAAAAACATTCAGTACTTC; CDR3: CASSESWLAGEAKNIQYF
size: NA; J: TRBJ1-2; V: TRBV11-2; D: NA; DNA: TGTGCCAGCAGCTTAGGAGGGTATAGGGGATATGGCTACACCTTC; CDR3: CASSLGGYRGYGYTF
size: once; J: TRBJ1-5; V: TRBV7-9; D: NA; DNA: TGTGCCAGCAGCCGGGGAGGGGACTTTAATCAGCCCCAGCATTTT; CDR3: CASSRGGDFNQPQHF
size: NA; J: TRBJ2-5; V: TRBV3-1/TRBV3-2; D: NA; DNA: TGTGCCAGCAGCGCGGGACTGCAAGAGACCCAGTACTTC; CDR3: CASSAGLQETQYF
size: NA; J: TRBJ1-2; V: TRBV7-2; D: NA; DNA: TGTGCCAGCAGACCGGGACCCACGGGAGACTATGGCTACACCTTC; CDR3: CASRPGPTGDYGYTF
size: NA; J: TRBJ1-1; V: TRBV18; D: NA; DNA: TGTGCCAGCTCACCTCGGAGAGGAGGGAACACTGAAGCTTTCTTT; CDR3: CASSPRRGGNTEAFF
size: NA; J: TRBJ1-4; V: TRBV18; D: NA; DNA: TGTGCCAGCTCGCCTTCAAACCCGGGGGGGAATGAAAAACTGTTTTTT; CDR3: CASSPSNPGGNEKLFF